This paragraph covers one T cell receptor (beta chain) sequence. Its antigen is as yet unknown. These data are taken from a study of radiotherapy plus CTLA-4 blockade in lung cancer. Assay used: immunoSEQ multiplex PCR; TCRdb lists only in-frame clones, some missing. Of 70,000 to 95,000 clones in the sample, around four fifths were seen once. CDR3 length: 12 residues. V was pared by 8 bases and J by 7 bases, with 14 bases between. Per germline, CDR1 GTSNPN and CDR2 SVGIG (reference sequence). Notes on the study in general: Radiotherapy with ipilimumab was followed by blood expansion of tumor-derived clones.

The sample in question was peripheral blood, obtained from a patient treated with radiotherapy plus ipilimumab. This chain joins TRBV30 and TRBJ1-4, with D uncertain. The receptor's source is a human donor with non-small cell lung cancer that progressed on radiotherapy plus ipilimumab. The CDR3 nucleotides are TGTGCCCGCGCGGGATTGGGTGAAAAACTGTTTTTT. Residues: CARAGLGEKLFF.